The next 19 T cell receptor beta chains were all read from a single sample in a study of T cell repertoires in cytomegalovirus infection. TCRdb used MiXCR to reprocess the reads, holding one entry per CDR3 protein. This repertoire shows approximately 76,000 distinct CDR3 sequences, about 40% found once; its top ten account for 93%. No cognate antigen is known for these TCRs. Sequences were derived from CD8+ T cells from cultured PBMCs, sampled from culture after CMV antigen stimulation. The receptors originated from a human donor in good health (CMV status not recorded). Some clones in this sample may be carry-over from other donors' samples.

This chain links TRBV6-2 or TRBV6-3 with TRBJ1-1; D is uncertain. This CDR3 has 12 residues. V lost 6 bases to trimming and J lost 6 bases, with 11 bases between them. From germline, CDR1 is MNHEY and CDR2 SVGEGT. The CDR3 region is CASSNSGPEAFF. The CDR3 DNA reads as TGTGCCAGCAGCAACTCGGGCCCTGAAGCTTTCTTT.

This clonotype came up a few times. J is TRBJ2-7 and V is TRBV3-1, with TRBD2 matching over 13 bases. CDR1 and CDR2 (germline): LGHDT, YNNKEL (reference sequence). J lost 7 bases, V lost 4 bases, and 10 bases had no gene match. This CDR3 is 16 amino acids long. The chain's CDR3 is CASSPSGLAGAGEQYF. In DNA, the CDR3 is TGTGCCAGCAGCCCCTCTGGACTAGCGGGGGCCGGAGAGCAGTACTTC.

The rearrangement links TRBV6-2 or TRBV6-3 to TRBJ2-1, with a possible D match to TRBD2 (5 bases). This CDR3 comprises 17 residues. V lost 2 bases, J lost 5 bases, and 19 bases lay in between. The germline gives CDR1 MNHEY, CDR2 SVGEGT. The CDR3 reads CASSYPPSSVLDNEQFF. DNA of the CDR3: TGTGCCAGCAGTTACCCCCCTAGTAGCGTACTAGACAATGAGCAGTTCTTC.

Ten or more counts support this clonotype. The CDR3 sequence: CASSLTIGDPNQPQHF. The CDR3 DNA sequence: TGTGCCAGCAGTTTGACGATCGGGGACCCCAATCAGCCCCAGCATTTT. This chain uses TRBV6-2 or TRBV6-3 with TRBJ1-5; weak D call: TRBD1 (5 bases). The length of the CDR3 is 16 residues. The germline V gene encodes CDR1 MNHEY and CDR2 SVGEGT. With 4 bases removed from V and 3 bases from J, the gap between germline ends came to 16 bases.

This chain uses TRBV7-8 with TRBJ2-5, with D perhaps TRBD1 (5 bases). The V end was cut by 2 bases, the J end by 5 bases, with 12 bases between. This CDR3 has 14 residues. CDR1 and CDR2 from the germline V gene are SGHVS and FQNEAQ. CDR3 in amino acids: CASSLQGLWETQYF. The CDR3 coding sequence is TGTGCCAGCAGCTTACAGGGTCTCTGGGAGACCCAGTACTTC.

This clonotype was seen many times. CDR3 region: CASSYSSGGVLEQYF. CDR3 coding DNA: TGTGCCAGCAGCTACTCTAGCGGGGGGGTGCTCGAGCAGTACTTC. The chain uses TRBV7-2 and TRBJ2-7, with 12 bases identical to TRBD2. Per germline, CDR1 SGHTA and CDR2 FQGNSA. Trimming removed 4 bases from V and 6 bases from J; junction bases left unmatched: 7. CDR3 size: 15 residues. The complete variable domain, with remaining parts taken from reference TRBV7-2 and TRBJ2-7, reads GAGVSQSPSNKVTEKGKDVELRCDPISGHTALYWYRQSLGQGLEFLIYFQGNSAPDKSGLPSDRFSAERTGGSVSTLTIQRTQQEDSAVYLCASSYSSGGVLEQYFGPGTRLTVT.

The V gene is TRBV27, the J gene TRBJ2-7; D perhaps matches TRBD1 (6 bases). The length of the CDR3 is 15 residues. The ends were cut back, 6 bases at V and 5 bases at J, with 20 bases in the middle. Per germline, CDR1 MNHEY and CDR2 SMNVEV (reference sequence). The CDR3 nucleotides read TGTGCCAGCAGCCGAAGACCGGGACAAAGAAACGAGCAGTACTTC. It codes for CASSRRPGQRNEQYF.

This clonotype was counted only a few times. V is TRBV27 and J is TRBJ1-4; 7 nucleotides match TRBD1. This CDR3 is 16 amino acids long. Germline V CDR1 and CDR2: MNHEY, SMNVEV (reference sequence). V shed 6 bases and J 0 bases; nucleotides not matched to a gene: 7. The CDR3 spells CASRLRQGATNEKLFF. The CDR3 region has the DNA TGTGCCAGCAGGCTTCGACAGGGAGCAACTAATGAAAAACTGTTTTTT.

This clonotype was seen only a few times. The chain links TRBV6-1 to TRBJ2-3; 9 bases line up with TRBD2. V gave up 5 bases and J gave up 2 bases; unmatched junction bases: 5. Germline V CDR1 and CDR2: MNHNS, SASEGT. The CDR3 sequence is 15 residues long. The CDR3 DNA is TGTGCCAGCAGTTCGACTAGCGGCGACACAGATACGCAGTATTTT. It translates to CASSSTSGDTDTQYF.

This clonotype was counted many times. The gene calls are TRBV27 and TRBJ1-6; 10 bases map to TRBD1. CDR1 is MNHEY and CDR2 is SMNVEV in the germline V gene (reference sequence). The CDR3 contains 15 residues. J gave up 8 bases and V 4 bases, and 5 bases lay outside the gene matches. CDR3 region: CASSSRTGGDSPLHF. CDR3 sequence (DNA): TGTGCCAGCAGTTCCCGGACAGGGGGTGATTCACCCCTCCACTTT.

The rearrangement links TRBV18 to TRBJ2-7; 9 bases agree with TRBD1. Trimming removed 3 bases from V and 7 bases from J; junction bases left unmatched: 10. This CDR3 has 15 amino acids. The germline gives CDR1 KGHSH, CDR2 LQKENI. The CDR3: CASSPPQGAAEEQYF. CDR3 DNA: TGTGCCAGCTCACCCCCACAGGGGGCGGCGGAAGAGCAGTACTTC.

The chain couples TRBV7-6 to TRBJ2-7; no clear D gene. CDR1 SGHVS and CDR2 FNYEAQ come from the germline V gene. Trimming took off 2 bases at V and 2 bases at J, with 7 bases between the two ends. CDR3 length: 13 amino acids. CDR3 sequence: CASSLSTAYEQYF. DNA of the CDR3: TGTGCCAGCAGCTTATCAACAGCCTACGAGCAGTACTTC.

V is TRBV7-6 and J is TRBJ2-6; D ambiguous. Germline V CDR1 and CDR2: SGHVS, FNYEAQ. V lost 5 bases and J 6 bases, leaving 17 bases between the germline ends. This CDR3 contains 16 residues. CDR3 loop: CASSPAQVPVANVLTF. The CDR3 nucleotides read TGTGCCAGCAGCCCAGCGCAGGTCCCCGTGGCCAACGTCCTGACTTTC.

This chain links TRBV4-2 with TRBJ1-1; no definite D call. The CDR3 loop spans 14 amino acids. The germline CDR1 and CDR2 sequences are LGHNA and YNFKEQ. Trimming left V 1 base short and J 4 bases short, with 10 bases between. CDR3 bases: TGTGCCAGCAGCCAAGTGGGGTCGGCCACTGAAGCTTTCTTT. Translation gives CASSQVGSATEAFF.

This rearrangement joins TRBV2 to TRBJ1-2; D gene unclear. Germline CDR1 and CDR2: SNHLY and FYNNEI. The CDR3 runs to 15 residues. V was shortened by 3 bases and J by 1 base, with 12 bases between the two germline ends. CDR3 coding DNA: TGTGCCAGCAGTGAGGGTCAGCCAGTTAACTATGGCTACACCTTC. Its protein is CASSEGQPVNYGYTF.

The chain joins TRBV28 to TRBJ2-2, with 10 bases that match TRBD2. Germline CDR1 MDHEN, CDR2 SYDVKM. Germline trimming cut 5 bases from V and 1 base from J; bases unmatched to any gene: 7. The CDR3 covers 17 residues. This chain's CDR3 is CASSNPRTSGNTGELFF. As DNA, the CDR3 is TGTGCCAGCAGTAATCCTCGGACTAGCGGGAACACCGGGGAGCTGTTTTTT.

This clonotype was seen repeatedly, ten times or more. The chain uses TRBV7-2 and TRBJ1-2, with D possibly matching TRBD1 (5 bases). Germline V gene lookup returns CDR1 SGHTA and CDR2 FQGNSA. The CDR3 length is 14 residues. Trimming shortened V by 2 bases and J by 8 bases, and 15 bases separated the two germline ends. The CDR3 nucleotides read TGTGCCAGCAGCTTAACAGGAACGGAGAGCGGCTACACCTTC. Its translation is CASSLTGTESGYTF.

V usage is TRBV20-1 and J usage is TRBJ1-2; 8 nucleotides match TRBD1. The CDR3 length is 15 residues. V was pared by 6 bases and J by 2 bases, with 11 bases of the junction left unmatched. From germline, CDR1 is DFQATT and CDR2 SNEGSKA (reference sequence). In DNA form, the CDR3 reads TGCAGTGCACCGAGGGACAGGCCGACAAACTATGGCTACACCTTC. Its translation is CSAPRDRPTNYGYTF.

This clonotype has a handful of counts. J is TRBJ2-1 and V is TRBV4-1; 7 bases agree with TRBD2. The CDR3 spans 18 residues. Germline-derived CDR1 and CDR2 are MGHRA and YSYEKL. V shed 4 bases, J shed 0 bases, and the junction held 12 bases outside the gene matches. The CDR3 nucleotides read TGCGCCAGCAGCCTTACACCCACTAGCGTCAGCTCCTACAATGAGCAGTTCTTC. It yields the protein CASSLTPTSVSSYNEQFF.